The 14 T cell receptor beta chains below all came from one sample that was sequenced in a study of blood T cell repertoires in COVID-19 (dated by TCRdb to about 2020). The library was prepared using the immunoSEQ multiplex PCR assay. TCRdb provides this immuneACCESS table in a form limited to in-frame rearrangements. Some clones are lacking; in checked studies, under half of them reflect an unresolved V gene, and why the rest are absent is not known. The sample table contains 130,000 to 150,000 clones; only one count was recorded for around 84% of them. Of the sample, 5% is held by the ten largest clones. Sequencing used peripheral blood. The receptors were sampled from a woman in her forties or fifties with acute or convalescent COVID-19.

CDR3 loop: CATRGDGEKLFF. As DNA, the CDR3 is TGTGCCACCAGGGGCGACGGTGAAAAACTGTTTTTT. The chain combines TRBV28 with TRBJ1-4; D perhaps matches TRBD1 (6 bases). This CDR3 comprises 12 residues. The germline CDR1 and CDR2 sequences are MDHEN and SYDVKM. The V end was cut by 10 bases, the J end by 7 bases, with 13 bases between. The full variable domain, in which reference TRBV28 and TRBJ1-4 provide the parts outside the CDR3, is DVKVTQSSRYLVKRTGEKVFLECVQDMDHENMFWYRQDPGLGLRLIYFSYDVKMKEKGDIPEGYSVSREKKERFSLILESASTNQTSMYLCATRGDGEKLFFGSGTQLSVL.

This clone showed up just once. The rearrangement uses TRBV6-2 or TRBV6-3 and TRBJ1-1, with D possibly matching TRBD1 (6 bases). The CDR3 length is 16 residues. The V gene lost 6 bases and the J gene lost 1 base, with 18 bases spanning the gap. The germline CDR1 and CDR2 sequences are MNHEY and SVGEGT. The CDR3 sequence: CASSPEDRFTNTEAFF. CDR3 DNA sequence: TGTGCCAGCAGCCCGGAAGACAGGTTCACGAACACTGAAGCTTTCTTT.

The CDR3 bases are TGCAGCGTCCAAGACAGGGGAGTAGCTAACTATGGCTACACCTTC. This codes for CSVQDRGVANYGYTF. This rearrangement joins TRBV29-1 to TRBJ1-2; 8 bases agree with TRBD1. The ends lost 6 bases at V and 0 bases at J; junction bases unmatched: 9. CDR1 SQVTM and CDR2 ANQGSEA come from the germline V gene. The CDR3 runs 15 residues.

The chain carries TRBV6-5 and TRBJ1-2; D possibly corresponds to TRBD1 (6 bases). Germline V gives CDR1 MNHEY, CDR2 SVGAGI. The CDR3 contains 15 residues. The V gene lost 6 bases and the J gene lost 1 base, with 15 bases spanning the gap. The DNA of the CDR3 is TGTGCCAGCAGAGCCCTACAGGGCTTTAACTATGGCTACACCTTC. Amino acids: CASRALQGFNYGYTF.

The chain carries TRBV20-1 and TRBJ2-7; D may be TRBD2 (5 bases). Germline lookup yields CDR1 DFQATT and CDR2 SNEGSKA (reference sequence). V gave up 3 bases and J gave up 6 bases, with 9 bases separating them. The CDR3 covers 11 residues. The CDR3: CSAREVGEQYF. In DNA form, the CDR3 reads TGCAGTGCTAGGGAGGTCGGCGAGCAGTACTTC.

This sequence joins TRBV5-8 and TRBJ2-7; D gene unclear. V lost 4 bases and J 11 bases, leaving 22 bases between the germline ends. Germline CDR1 and CDR2: SGHTS and YDEGEE. The CDR3 totals 14 residues. This CDR3 is CASSQRNADHSEYF. In DNA, the CDR3 is TGTGCCAGCAGCCAGAGGAACGCCGACCATTCCGAGTACTTC.

There are a few counts of this clone. V usage is TRBV14 and J usage is TRBJ1-2, with D possibly being TRBD1 (6 bases). Germline values: CDR1 SGHDN, CDR2 FVKESK. The CDR3 totals 15 residues. The V end was cut by 1 base, the J end by 4 bases, with 13 bases between. The CDR3 is CASSQGNTGTYGYTF. CDR3 DNA: TGTGCCAGCAGCCAAGGAAATACAGGGACCTATGGCTACACCTTC.

The chain couples TRBV5-8 to TRBJ1-1; the match to TRBD1 covers 9 bases. With V trimmed by 5 bases and J by 9 bases, 11 bases remained unmatched. Germline V gene sequence: CDR1 SGHTS, CDR2 YDEGEE. The CDR3 is made up of 14 amino acids. The DNA of the CDR3 is TGTGCCAGCAGTCTCTCCGGGACAGGGAAAAAAGCTTTCTTT. Encoded protein: CASSLSGTGKKAFF.

CDR3 nucleotides: TGTGCCAGCAGCATTGCGGGGGGCCAAGAGACCCAGTACTTC. This translates into CASSIAGGQETQYF. The rearrangement links TRBV7-9 to TRBJ2-5; 8 bases match TRBD2. V lost 5 bases, J lost 1 base, and 3 bases stayed unmatched. The CDR3 loop spans 14 amino acids. Germline CDR1 reads SEHNR; CDR2 reads FQNEAQ (reference sequence).

The chain links TRBV25-1 to TRBJ1-5; a possible D gene is TRBD1 (5 bases). Germline lookup yields CDR1 MGHDK and CDR2 SYGVNS. This CDR3 contains 13 residues. Trimming stripped 2 bases from V and 7 bases from J, with 9 bases between. CDR3 sequence reads: CASSEQGFQPQHF. The CDR3 nucleotides are TGTGCCAGCAGTGAACAGGGATTCCAGCCCCAGCATTTT.

The rearrangement uses TRBV6-4 and TRBJ1-2, with D hard to call. V was clipped by 10 bases and J by 4 bases, with 22 bases between them. The germline CDR1 and CDR2 sequences are MRHNA and SNTAGT. The CDR3 is made up of 15 amino acids. The CDR3 loop reads CATTIQAYVLYGYTF. In nucleotides, the CDR3 is TGTGCCACCACCATTCAGGCCTATGTCCTCTATGGCTACACCTTC.

This chain links TRBV4-2 with TRBJ1-4; 10 bases are a match to TRBD1. The CDR3 has 15 amino acids. The J segment lost 7 bases and the V segment lost 4 bases, leaving 6 bases of the junction unmatched. The germline CDR1 and CDR2 sequences are LGHNA and YNFKEQ. The CDR3 DNA reads TGTGCCAGCAGCCCCCGGGACAGGGGTTCTGAAAAACTGTTTTTT. Translating it yields CASSPRDRGSEKLFF.

The chain is built from TRBV6-5 and TRBJ1-4; 10 nucleotides line up with TRBD1. Germline values: CDR1 MNHEY, CDR2 SVGAGI. Losses at the gene ends were 7 bases for V and 8 bases for J; bases not matched to a gene: 10. The CDR3 is 15 amino acids. The CDR3 is CASTGDRGHLEKLFF. The CDR3 DNA sequence: TGTGCCAGCACCGGAGACAGGGGGCACCTCGAAAAACTGTTTTTT.

This chain uses TRBV19 with TRBJ2-1, with TRBD1 matching over 7 bases. V trimming: 5 bases; J trimming: 4 bases; junction bases outside the gene matches: 2. The CDR3 totals 13 residues. CDR1 is LNHDA and CDR2 is SQIVND in the germline V gene (reference sequence). The DNA for the CDR3 is TGTGCCAGTAGTTCCAGGGGGTACAATGAGCAGTTCTTC. Protein sequence: CASSSRGYNEQFF.